This record covers a single T cell receptor (beta chain). CDR1 is SGHRS, CDR2 YFSETQ, per germline. V was shortened by 0 bases and J by 2 bases, with 9 bases between the two germline ends. The CDR3 covers 16 residues. The data originate from a study of T cells in Graves' hyperthyroidism and ophthalmopathy. Amplification targeted TCR beta CDR3 regions from RNA transcripts. During a first-round RT-PCR of the TCR CDR3, the HTBI primer set was used. TCRdb passed the multiplex PCR reads through MiXCR, listing each CDR3 protein once. The repertoire holds around 690,000 distinct CDR3 sequences, less than 25% seen once, with approximately 30% in the top ten. With duration under 3 months, ophthalmopathy was active: Clinical Activity Score at least 3, NOSPECS at least 4. Lactation, pregnancy, other autoimmune disease or uncontrolled infection excluded patients. Diagnoses were made from clinical symptoms, serum measures (thyroxine and TRAb), thyroid ultrasound and orbital computed tomography. PBMCs were sourced from approximately 10 ml fresh peripheral blood.

The clonotype comes from a man aged 25 to 45 with Graves' ophthalmopathy. The chain carries TRBV5-1 and TRBJ1-6, with D possibly matching TRBD1 (6 bases). The sample consisted of blood. In DNA, the CDR3 is TGCGCCAGCAGCTTGGAAGGGGGTGCCTATAATTCACCCCTCCACTTT. Its translation: CASSLEGGAYNSPLHF.